These T cell receptor beta chains were read from a single sample in a study of Graves' ophthalmopathy and Graves' hyperthyroidism. MiXCR, applied by TCRdb to the multiplex PCR reads, yields one record per CDR3 protein. The sample lists some 1.1 million distinct CDR3 sequences, less than 45% occurring once. Sequenced: peripheral blood or thyroid tissue (not recorded which). These receptors were taken from an adult man with Graves' hyperthyroidism. The CDR3 runs from the conserved cysteine through the conserved F or W. Fields, in order: J gene, D gene, clone size, V gene, CDR3 protein, CDR3 DNA. D genes are given only for firm matches. Size is omitted from some rows. Given values are once, few, many or a class for expanded clones.

TRBJ2-7 TRBD1 NA TRBV10-3 CAIRDREYEQYF TGTGCCATCAGGGACAGGGAGTACGAGCAGTACTTC
TRBJ2-1 NA NA TRBV15 CATSTIYNEQFF TGTGCCACCAGCACAATCTACAATGAGCAGTTCTTC
TRBJ1-5 NA NA TRBV19 CASTSGSRRVETQHF TGTGCCAGTACTTCCGGGAGCCGGAGGGTAGAGACCCAGCATTTT
TRBJ2-5 NA NA TRBV9 CASSVGRGYGQETQYF TGTGCCAGCAGCGTAGGCAGGGGCTATGGCCAAGAGACCCAGTACTTC
TRBJ1-6 NA many TRBV15 CATSRDGLSPLHF TGTGCCACCAGCAGAGATGGTTTGTCACCCCTCCACTTT
TRBJ2-7 NA NA TRBV7-2 CASSDPATGVGAYEQYF TGTGCCAGCAGTGATCCCGCCACTGGGGTGGGTGCCTACGAGCAGTACTTC
TRBJ2-1 TRBD2 NA TRBV29-1 CSAEVPGTSGRRRSNNEQFF TGCAGCGCCGAGGTACCGGGGACTAGCGGGAGAAGGCGGTCAAACAATGAGCAGTTCTTC
TRBJ2-7 TRBD2 few TRBV6-5 CASSYLGGSHEQYF TGTGCCAGCAGTTACTTGGGGGGGTCCCACGAGCAGTACTTC
TRBJ1-1 NA many TRBV20-1 CSARRTNTEAFF TGCAGTGCTAGACGGACGAACACTGAAGCTTTCTTT
TRBJ1-6 NA NA TRBV7-2 CASSYESASPLHF TGTGCCAGCAGCTATGAATCAGCTTCACCCCTCCACTTT
TRBJ2-6 NA NA TRBV25-1 CASSVGGNVLTF TGTGCCAGCAGTGTAGGGGGCAACGTCCTGACTTTC
TRBJ1-6 TRBD1 NA TRBV20-1 CSAADRDYNSPLHF TGCAGTGCTGCGGACAGGGACTATAATTCACCCCTCCACTTT
TRBJ2-7 NA NA TRBV2 CAHPLTAMSYEQYF TGTGCCCACCCACTGACCGCTATGTCCTACGAGCAGTACTTC
TRBJ1-6 NA NA TRBV9 CASSASGWDSPLHF TGTGCCAGCAGCGCATCAGGGTGGGATTCACCCCTCCACTTT
TRBJ1-6 TRBD1 many TRBV14 CASSQVFSGQLNSPLHF TGTGCCAGCAGCCAAGTTTTTTCGGGACAGTTGAATTCACCCCTCCACTTT
TRBJ1-2 NA few TRBV9 CASSQGPGRNNYGYTF TGTGCCAGCAGCCAAGGGCCTGGGCGAAACAACTATGGCTACACCTTC
TRBJ1-6 TRBD1 few TRBV5-4 CASSLQGALNSPLHF TGTGCCAGCAGCTTGCAGGGGGCCCTTAATTCACCCCTCCACTTT
TRBJ1-2 NA once TRBV6-1 CASSLRHLNYGYTF TGTGCCAGCAGCCTTCGCCACCTTAACTATGGCTACACCTTC
TRBJ1-4 TRBD1 many TRBV10-3 CAISRDRDNEKLFF TGTGCCATCAGTAGGGACAGGGATAATGAAAAACTGTTTTTT
TRBJ1-1 NA many TRBV20-1 CSATGPGMVNTEAFF TGCAGTGCCACTGGACCTGGGATGGTGAACACTGAAGCTTTCTTT
TRBJ1-2 NA few TRBV10-3 CAISESEVYGYTF TGTGCCATCAGTGAGTCGGAGGTCTATGGCTACACCTTC
TRBJ2-2 NA few TRBV19 CASSLRIFRDTGELFF TGTGCCAGTAGTCTGCGGATCTTTAGGGACACCGGGGAGCTGTTTTTT
TRBJ2-7 TRBD2 NA TRBV20-1 CSAQRLAGGYEQYF TGCAGTGCTCAACGACTAGCGGGAGGCTACGAGCAGTACTTC
TRBJ1-4 TRBD1 NA TRBV20-1 CSARLRDSATNEKLFF TGCAGTGCGCGACTCCGGGACAGCGCAACTAATGAAAAACTGTTTTTT
TRBJ2-7 NA many TRBV19 CASSIPERDEQYF TGTGCCAGTAGTATACCCGAGCGGGACGAGCAGTACTTC
TRBJ2-5 NA many TRBV10-3 CAMGPTSRGETQYF TGTGCCATGGGACCCACTTCACGTGGAGAGACCCAGTACTTC
TRBJ1-6 NA NA TRBV7-2 CASSLRGFQDYNSPLHF TGTGCCAGCAGCTTAAGAGGATTCCAGGATTATAATTCACCCCTCCACTTT
TRBJ2-7 NA NA TRBV6-2/TRBV6-3 CASSEIRDSYEQYF TGTGCCAGCAGTGAAATCCGGGACTCCTACGAGCAGTACTTC
TRBJ1-2 NA many TRBV11-2 CASSSFSGSANKDYGYTF TGTGCCAGCAGCTCCTTCTCTGGTTCGGCCAACAAGGACTATGGCTACACCTTC
TRBJ2-5 NA NA TRBV29-1 CSVGGLGQFETQYF TGCAGCGTTGGGGGGCTGGGGCAGTTTGAGACCCAGTACTTC